The next 25 T cell receptor beta chains were all read from a single sample in a study of T cell responses to AZD1222 COVID-19 vaccine. The repertoire was sequenced with immunoSEQ multiplex PCR; TCRdb's copy has only in-frame clones and lacks some. The top ten hold about 6.1% of the sample, which has nearly 90,000 clones, about 89% seen once. This material consisted of peripheral blood, taken 28 days after the second AZD1222 dose. These receptors were obtained from an adult who received the AZD1222 COVID-19 vaccine.

The V and J genes are TRBV7-2 and TRBJ1-2, with D perhaps matching TRBD1 (5 bases). CDR3 length: 16 amino acids. Deletions cut 4 bases from V and 6 bases from J, with 21 bases between. CDR1 is SGHTA, CDR2 FQGNSA, per germline. CDR3 sequence reads: CASSYQKGRFRDGYTF. The CDR3 nucleotides read TGTGCCAGCAGCTACCAGAAGGGGCGGTTTAGGGATGGCTACACCTTC.

This chain uses TRBV18 with TRBJ1-2; tentatively, D is TRBD1 (5 bases). Germline CDR1 and CDR2: KGHSH and LQKENI. The CDR3 runs to 15 residues. Trimming left V 5 bases short and J 4 bases short, with 17 bases between. The CDR3 region is CASSAQRGNGYGYTF. The CDR3 region has the DNA TGTGCCAGCTCAGCCCAAAGGGGCAACGGCTATGGCTACACCTTC.

J is TRBJ1-2 and V is TRBV11-2; possibly TRBD1 for D (5 bases). Germline V CDR1 and CDR2: SGHAT, FQNNGV. This CDR3 is 14 amino acids long. V lost 4 bases and J 7 bases, leaving 16 bases between the germline ends. The DNA for the CDR3 is TGTGCCAGCAGCTCCTTTCAGGGTACAGGTGGCTACACCTTC. Residues: CASSSFQGTGGYTF.

CDR3 in amino acids: CASSPGGTANEKLFF. The CDR3 nucleotides are TGCGCCAGCAGCCCCGGGGGTACCGCTAATGAAAAACTGTTTTTT. V usage is TRBV4-1 and J usage is TRBJ1-4; possibly TRBD1 for D (5 bases). CDR3 length equals 15 residues. The germline V and J ends were trimmed by 4 bases and 3 bases, with 12 bases remaining between them. Germline V lookup: CDR1 MGHRA, CDR2 YSYEKL.

The chain carries TRBV11-2 and TRBJ2-1, with no clear D. V lost 0 bases and J 8 bases, leaving 8 bases between the germline ends. The CDR3 runs to 13 residues. The germline V gene encodes CDR1 SGHAT and CDR2 FQNNGV. The DNA of the CDR3 is TGTGCCAGCAGCTTAGAGGTTCTCTATGAGCAGTTCTTC. This translates into CASSLEVLYEQFF. The whole variable domain, filled in from reference TRBV11-2 and TRBJ2-1, reads EAGVAQSPRYKIIEKRQSVAFWCNPISGHATLYWYQQILGQGPKLLIQFQNNGVVDDSQLPKDRFSAERLKGVDSTLKIQPAKLEDSAVYLCASSLEVLYEQFFGPGTRLTVL.

The rearrangement uses TRBV24-1 and TRBJ2-5; 10 bases fit TRBD2. Germline V CDR1 and CDR2: KGHDR, SFDVKD. The trim removed 8 bases at V and 3 bases at J, leaving 2 bases unmatched. The CDR3 length is 13 residues. The CDR3 reads CATNGLAEETQYF. In DNA, the CDR3 is TGTGCCACCAACGGACTAGCGGAAGAGACCCAGTACTTC.

This chain links TRBV7-2 with TRBJ1-2; 7 bases agree with TRBD1. The CDR3 is made up of 14 amino acids. V lost 3 bases to trimming and J lost 4 bases; unmatched junction nucleotides: 5. From germline, CDR1 is SGHTA and CDR2 FQGNSA. Here the CDR3 reads CASSFPGQTYGYTF. As DNA, the CDR3 is TGTGCCAGCAGCTTCCCGGGACAGACCTATGGCTACACCTTC.

The chain is built from TRBV3-1 (or the pseudogene TRBV3-2) and TRBJ2-1; TRBD1 aligns across 9 bases. Germline trimming cut 4 bases from V and 6 bases from J; bases unmatched to any gene: 7. CDR1 is LGHDT, CDR2 YNNKEL, per germline (reference sequence). This CDR3 contains 15 residues. CDR3 amino acids: CASSPVGQGLNEQFF. CDR3 sequence (DNA): TGTGCCAGCAGCCCCGTGGGACAGGGCCTCAATGAGCAGTTCTTC.

The chain has TRBV24-1 and TRBJ2-5, with D hard to call. Trimming left V 2 bases short and J 5 bases short, with 5 bases between. This CDR3 is 12 amino acids long. CDR1 is KGHDR and CDR2 is SFDVKD in the germline V gene. The DNA of the CDR3 is TGTGCCACCAGTGATTCTTTCGAGACCCAGTACTTC. Translated: CATSDSFETQYF.

The chain carries TRBV29-1 and TRBJ1-5; the match to TRBD1 covers 9 bases. CDR3 size: 14 residues. The J segment lost 4 bases and the V segment lost 4 bases, leaving 5 bases of the junction unmatched. The germline CDR1 and CDR2 sequences are SQVTM and ANQGSEA. DNA for the CDR3: TGCAGCGTTGCTACAGGGGGCTCGAATCAGCCCCAGCATTTT. It translates to CSVATGGSNQPQHF. The full variable domain, in which reference TRBV29-1 and TRBJ1-5 provide the parts outside the CDR3, is SAVISQKPSRDICQRGTSLTIQCQVDSQVTMMFWYRQQPGQSLTLIATANQGSEATYESGFVIDKFPISRPNLTFSTLTVSNMSPEDSSIYLCSVATGGSNQPQHFGDGTRLSIL.

The chain employs TRBV7-9 and TRBJ1-5; TRBD1 agrees at 8 bases. J gave up 6 bases and V 1 base, and 11 bases lay outside the gene matches. Germline V gene data show CDR1 as SEHNR and CDR2 as FQNEAQ (reference sequence). This CDR3 is built from 17 residues. In nucleotides, the CDR3 is TGTGCCAGCAGCTTAGTACTGGGGACAGGTGATGGTCAGCCCCAGCATTTT. Translation: CASSLVLGTGDGQPQHF. Variable domain in full (rest from reference TRBV7-9 and TRBJ1-5): DTGVSQNPRHKITKRGQNVTFRCDPISEHNRLYWYRQTLGQGPEFLTYFQNEAQLEKSRLLSDRFSAERPKGSFSTLEIQRTEQGDSAMYLCASSLVLGTGDGQPQHFGDGTRLSIL.

This clone was recorded once. The rearrangement joins TRBV30 to TRBJ1-5; unclear D gene. There are 10 residues in the CDR3. CDR1 GTSNPN and CDR2 SVGIG come from the germline V gene (reference sequence). Trimming removed 4 bases from V and 4 bases from J, with 2 bases in between. The CDR3 bases are TGTGCCTGGACGAATCAGCCCCAGCATTTT. This codes for CAWTNQPQHF.

The chain is built from TRBV6-5 and TRBJ1-2, with D unclear. Germline V CDR1 and CDR2: MNHEY, SVGAGI. The CDR3 consists of 14 residues. Trimming stripped 0 bases from V and 6 bases from J, with 11 bases between. The CDR3 loop reads CASSYSQAHHGYTF. The CDR3 nucleotides are TGTGCCAGCAGTTACTCGCAGGCTCATCATGGCTACACCTTC.

The genes are TRBV11-1 and TRBJ1-1, with TRBD1 matching 8 bases. Germline V gene data show CDR1 as SGHAT and CDR2 as FQDESV (reference sequence). The CDR3 extends over 16 amino acids. The trim removed 5 bases at V and 0 bases at J, leaving 8 bases unmatched. The CDR3 DNA reads TGTGCCAGCAGCGGTCAGGGGGCCTCCGTGAACACTGAAGCTTTCTTT. Encoded protein: CASSGQGASVNTEAFF.

V gene TRBV19 combines with J gene TRBJ2-3; D may be TRBD1 (5 bases). This CDR3 region has 14 residues. V gave up 7 bases and J gave up 2 bases, with 13 bases separating them. CDR1 is LNHDA and CDR2 is SQIVND in the germline V gene (reference sequence). As DNA, the CDR3 is TGTGCCAGTACTACATTGGACACCACAGATACGCAGTATTTT. As protein: CASTTLDTTDTQYF.

Here the CDR3 DNA reads TGTGCCAGTAGTATCGTAGCGGGGGACCCCGGTGAGCAGTTCTTC. This codes for CASSIVAGDPGEQFF. The chain recombines TRBV19 with TRBJ2-1; TRBD2 agrees at 9 bases. Germline V gene sequence: CDR1 LNHDA, CDR2 SQIVND (reference sequence). The CDR3 contains 15 residues. V was clipped by 3 bases and J by 9 bases; unmatched bases: 9.

This chain joins TRBV6-5 and TRBJ2-3; D is undetermined. Germline V gene sequence: CDR1 MNHEY, CDR2 SVGAGI. The CDR3 has 14 residues. The V gene lost 6 bases and the J gene lost 0 bases, with 10 bases spanning the gap. CDR3 residues: CASRTPGSTDTQYF. Written as DNA, the CDR3 is TGTGCCAGCAGAACCCCCGGGAGCACAGATACGCAGTATTTT.

This chain links TRBV28 with TRBJ1-1; 10 bases match TRBD1. In germline, CDR1 is MDHEN, CDR2 SYDVKM. There are 14 residues in the CDR3. The junction had 7 bases not matched to a gene; V was cut back by 7 bases and J by 5 bases. In DNA, the CDR3 is TGTGCCAGCACCGACAGGGGGCCGGGAACTGAAGCTTTCTTT. This encodes CASTDRGPGTEAFF.

The rearrangement links TRBV3-1 (or the pseudogene TRBV3-2) to TRBJ1-6, with D possibly matching TRBD1 (5 bases). Deletions cut 3 bases from V and 8 bases from J, with 14 bases between. This CDR3 comprises 15 residues. Germline V lookup: CDR1 LGHDT, CDR2 YNNKEL (reference sequence). The CDR3 nucleotides are TGTGCCAGCAGCCATGGGGGTCATCGGGATTCACCCCTCCACTTT. It yields the protein CASSHGGHRDSPLHF.

The V and J genes are TRBV3-1 (or the pseudogene TRBV3-2) and TRBJ2-7, with 9 positions matching TRBD1. The V gene end was trimmed by 4 bases and the J gene end by 6 bases; junction bases not matched to a gene: 7. CDR1 and CDR2 (germline): LGHDT, YNNKEL (reference sequence). The CDR3 covers 14 residues. The CDR3 sequence: CASSPGTGIFEQYF. CDR3 sequence (DNA): TGTGCCAGCAGCCCCGGGACAGGGATATTCGAGCAGTACTTC.

The V gene is TRBV9, the J gene TRBJ1-3; no definite D call. This CDR3 has 14 amino acids. Trimming stripped 0 bases from V and 3 bases from J, with 7 bases between. Germline V gene sequence: CDR1 SGDLS, CDR2 YYNGEE. CDR3 amino acids: CASSVGGGGNTIYF. The DNA of the CDR3 is TGTGCCAGCAGCGTAGGGGGTGGTGGAAACACCATATATTTT.

The V gene is TRBV7-9, the J gene TRBJ2-1; TRBD2 aligns across 7 bases. The CDR3 has 17 amino acids. V lost 5 bases to trimming and J lost 2 bases; unmatched junction nucleotides: 12. Looked up from germline, CDR1 is SEHNR and CDR2 is FQNEAQ (reference sequence). The CDR3 DNA sequence: TGTGCCAGCAGCCCAGTAAGTAGCGGGTTGACCTACAATGAGCAGTTCTTC. This translates into CASSPVSSGLTYNEQFF. Full variable domain (missing parts from reference TRBV7-9 and TRBJ2-1): DTGVSQNPRHKITKRGQNVTFRCDPISEHNRLYWYRQTLGQGPEFLTYFQNEAQLEKSRLLSDRFSAERPKGSFSTLEIQRTEQGDSAMYLCASSPVSSGLTYNEQFFGPGTRLTVL.

The genes are TRBV27 and TRBJ1-5, with a possible D match to TRBD1 (6 bases). Looked up from germline, CDR1 is MNHEY and CDR2 is SMNVEV (reference sequence). The V end was cut by 3 bases, the J end by 5 bases, with 11 bases between. The CDR3 consists of 14 residues. As DNA, the CDR3 is TGTGCCAGCAGTTTGGCAGGGGAGGATCAGCCCCAGCATTTT. Its protein product is CASSLAGEDQPQHF.

This rearrangement joins TRBV5-1 to TRBJ1-6; no reliable D call. The CDR3 totals 15 residues. CDR1 SGHRS and CDR2 YFSETQ come from the germline V gene. The V gene lost 0 bases and the J gene lost 5 bases, with 9 bases spanning the gap. CDR3 sequence: CASSLAQIDNSPLHF. In DNA form, the CDR3 reads TGCGCCAGCAGCTTGGCCCAGATCGATAATTCACCCCTCCACTTT.

This chain links TRBV5-1 with TRBJ1-1; D is possibly TRBD1 (6 bases). CDR3 size: 11 residues. Germline V gene sequence: CDR1 SGHRS, CDR2 YFSETQ. V was pared by 2 bases and J by 10 bases, with 9 bases between. CDR3 sequence reads: CASSFGTRAFF. CDR3 coding DNA: TGCGCCAGCAGCTTCGGGACACGAGCTTTCTTT.